This TCR beta chain was found in a study of response to subunit inactivated influenza vaccine. Many counts were recorded for this clonotype. One entry per CDR3 protein results from TCRdb running MiXCR on the RT-PCR reads. The sample records just under 550,000 distinct CDR3 sequences, approximately 20% being singletons. This CDR3 has 14 residues. Germline V CDR1 and CDR2: SGHTA, FQGNSA. V was pared by 0 bases and J by 14 bases, with 5 bases of the junction left unmatched. These data also featured in a second study, about T cells expressing NK-cell markers. That work adds: 5'RACE template switching built TCR beta cDNA with unique molecular identifiers. Eight donors were sequenced, seven testing HCMV-seropositive and one testing seronegative.

V and J are TRBV7-2 and TRBJ1-6; 9 bases are a match to TRBD1. The material was CD4+ T cells sorted from PBMCs, obtained roughly 12 days after vaccination. This clonotype was sampled from a man aged 45 to 65 who received an inactivated influenza vaccine. CDR3 DNA sequence: TGTGCCAGCAGCTTAGCGCATGGGACAGGGACCCTCCACTTT. Translated: CASSLAHGTGTLHF.